The next 8 T cell receptor beta chains were all read from a single sample in a study of CD8+ T cells in alopecia areata. It was cDNA, reverse transcribed from extracted RNA, that served as the sequencing template. Only in-frame clones appear in the TCRdb table, and some are missing; sequencing was by immunoSEQ multiplex PCR. The sample consists of 200,000 to 250,000 clones, 50% to 65% of them appearing once. The source material was CD4+ T cells sorted from blood, sampled at week 0. The receptor set was obtained from a human donor with alopecia areata.

The chain is built from TRBV4-1 and TRBJ2-5; D is perhaps TRBD2 (5 bases). Germline assignment: CDR1 MGHRA and CDR2 YSYEKL. The CDR3 spans 16 residues. With 1 base removed from V and 2 bases from J, the gap between germline ends came to 14 bases. CDR3 region: CASSQGTSILQETQYF. The CDR3 DNA sequence: TGCGCCAGCAGCCAAGGGACTTCGATACTACAAGAGACCCAGTACTTC.

This clone was picked up a small number of times. This rearrangement joins TRBV11-2 to TRBJ2-1; the D is unclear. CDR3 size: 15 residues. Trimming removed 5 bases at V and 0 bases at J, with 11 bases between. CDR1 SGHAT and CDR2 FQNNGV come from the germline V gene. The CDR3 DNA reads TGTGCCAGCAGCCCCCGATTCAGCTCCTACAATGAGCAGTTCTTC. It specifies CASSPRFSSYNEQFF.

The genes are TRBV5-1 and TRBJ2-1, with D possibly matching TRBD1 (6 bases). Germline CDR1 reads SGHRS; CDR2 reads YFSETQ. The V end was cut by 8 bases, the J end by 8 bases, with 20 bases between. This CDR3 comprises 14 residues. CDR3 nucleotide sequence: TGCGCCAGTGGCATGTCACAGGGTGGCTATGAGCAGTTCTTC. It yields the protein CASGMSQGGYEQFF.

V usage is TRBV7-3 and J usage is TRBJ1-2, with 7 nucleotides matching TRBD1. Germline-derived CDR1 and CDR2 are SGHTA and FQGTGA. This CDR3 is 13 amino acids long. Germline trimming cut 5 bases from V and 7 bases from J; bases unmatched to any gene: 7. CDR3 in amino acids: CASSRDRGRGYTF. The CDR3 region has the DNA TGTGCCAGCAGCCGGGACAGAGGTCGTGGCTACACCTTC.

This clone was counted a single time. The rearrangement links TRBV20-1 to TRBJ2-4; tentatively, D is TRBD2 (6 bases). The germline V and J ends were trimmed by 3 bases and 9 bases, with 9 bases remaining between them. This CDR3 is 11 amino acids long. CDR1 and CDR2 from the germline V gene are DFQATT and SNEGSKA (reference sequence). This chain's CDR3 is CSASHGSIQYF. The CDR3 DNA is TGCAGTGCTAGCCACGGGAGCATTCAGTACTTC.

V gene TRBV10-3 combines with J gene TRBJ2-4; TRBD2 agrees at 7 bases. The CDR3 is 12 amino acids. V lost 2 bases to trimming and J lost 8 bases; unmatched junction nucleotides: 0. Germline V CDR1 and CDR2: ENHRY, SYGVKD. DNA of the CDR3: TGTGCCATCAGTGAGCGGGGGGACATTCAGTACTTC. Translating it yields CAISERGDIQYF.

This clone has just a few counts. The V and J genes are TRBV5-1 and TRBJ2-3; no firm D call. V shed 0 bases and J shed 2 bases, with 7 bases lying between them. This CDR3 has 14 residues. Germline CDR1 is SGHRS and CDR2 is YFSETQ. The CDR3: CASSLAVNTDTQYF. The CDR3 bases are TGCGCCAGCAGCTTGGCGGTCAACACAGATACGCAGTATTTT.

The rearrangement uses TRBV29-1 and TRBJ1-1; the D gene is possibly TRBD1 (6 bases). The CDR3 has 12 amino acids. V lost 0 bases and J 8 bases, leaving 10 bases between the germline ends. The germline CDR1 and CDR2 sequences are SQVTM and ANQGSEA. The CDR3 here is CSVEDPGTEAFF. In nucleotides, the CDR3 is TGCAGCGTTGAAGATCCCGGGACAGAAGCTTTCTTT.